The clone carrying this T cell receptor (beta chain) was detected a few times. Its antigen is as yet unknown. The V gene's germline CDR1 is MGHRA and CDR2 YSYEKL. This CDR3 contains 16 residues. Trimming removed 0 bases from V and 4 bases from J, with 15 bases in between. The data stem from a study of T cells in Graves' hyperthyroidism and ophthalmopathy. Overall study results and limits: In blood, most of the thyroid clonotypes expanded above 0.001 were also present.

It was RNA transcripts that yielded the amplified TCR beta CDR3 regions. TCR CDR3 underwent first-round RT-PCR with the HTBI primer set. TCRdb analysed the multiplex PCR reads with MiXCR anew, one entry per CDR3 protein. The data show over 700,000 distinct CDR3 sequences, approximately 36% seen once. Clinical symptoms, serum thyroxine and TRAb, thyroid ultrasound and orbital computed tomography together formed the diagnostic basis. Sequenced: blood. This rearrangement joins TRBV4-1 to TRBJ2-5; D gene unclear. The TCR comes from a woman between 35 and 50 years old with Graves' hyperthyroidism. The CDR3 DNA reads as TGCGCCAGCAGCCAAGATTGGGGTCAAAAGGTAGAGACCCAGTACTTC. It translates to CASSQDWGQKVETQYF.